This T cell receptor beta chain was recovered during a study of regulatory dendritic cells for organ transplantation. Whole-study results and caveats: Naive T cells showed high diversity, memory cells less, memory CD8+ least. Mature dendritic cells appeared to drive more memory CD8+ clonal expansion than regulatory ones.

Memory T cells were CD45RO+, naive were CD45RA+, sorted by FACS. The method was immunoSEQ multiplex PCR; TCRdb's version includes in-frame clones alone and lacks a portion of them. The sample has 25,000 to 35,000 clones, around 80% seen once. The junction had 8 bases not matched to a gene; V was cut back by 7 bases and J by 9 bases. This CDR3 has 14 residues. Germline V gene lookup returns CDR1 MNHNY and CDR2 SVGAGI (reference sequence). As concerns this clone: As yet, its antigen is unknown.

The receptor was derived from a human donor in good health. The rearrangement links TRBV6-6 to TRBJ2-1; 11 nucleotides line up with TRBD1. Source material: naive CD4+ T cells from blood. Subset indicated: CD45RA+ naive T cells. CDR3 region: CASIPGQGVGEQFF. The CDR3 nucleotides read TGTGCCAGCATCCCGGGACAGGGGGTTGGTGAGCAGTTCTTC.